This T cell receptor beta chain was sequenced for a study of a mutant IDH1 vaccine in newly diagnosed glioma. Study summary: Treated patients had a mean age of 40.4 years and an approximately 62% male, around 38% female split. Receipt of radiotherapy, temozolomide, or both preceded the study, and most received both.

The germline gives CDR1 LGHNA, CDR2 YNFKEQ. CDR3 length equals 13 residues. With 6 bases clipped from V and 4 bases from J, the junction kept 4 bases outside the gene matches. Assay used: immunoSEQ multiplex PCR; TCRdb lists only in-frame clones, some missing. Of around 64,000 clones listed, around four fifths are singletons. Time point specified: baseline, week 1 (first vaccination visit). Treatment given: pre-vaccination baseline after standard-of-care therapy. This receptor was taken from a woman aged 18-29 years with glioma. Some clones in this sample may be carry-over from other donors' samples. This specimen consisted of peripheral blood mononuclear cells (PBMCs), obtained from a glioma patient treated with radiotherapy, temozolomide or both. The chain carries TRBV4-2 and TRBJ2-3, with 7 nucleotides matching TRBD1. Written as DNA, the CDR3 is TGTGCCAGCAGTCGGACAGGCCCAGATACGCAGTATTTT. It yields the protein CASSRTGPDTQYF.